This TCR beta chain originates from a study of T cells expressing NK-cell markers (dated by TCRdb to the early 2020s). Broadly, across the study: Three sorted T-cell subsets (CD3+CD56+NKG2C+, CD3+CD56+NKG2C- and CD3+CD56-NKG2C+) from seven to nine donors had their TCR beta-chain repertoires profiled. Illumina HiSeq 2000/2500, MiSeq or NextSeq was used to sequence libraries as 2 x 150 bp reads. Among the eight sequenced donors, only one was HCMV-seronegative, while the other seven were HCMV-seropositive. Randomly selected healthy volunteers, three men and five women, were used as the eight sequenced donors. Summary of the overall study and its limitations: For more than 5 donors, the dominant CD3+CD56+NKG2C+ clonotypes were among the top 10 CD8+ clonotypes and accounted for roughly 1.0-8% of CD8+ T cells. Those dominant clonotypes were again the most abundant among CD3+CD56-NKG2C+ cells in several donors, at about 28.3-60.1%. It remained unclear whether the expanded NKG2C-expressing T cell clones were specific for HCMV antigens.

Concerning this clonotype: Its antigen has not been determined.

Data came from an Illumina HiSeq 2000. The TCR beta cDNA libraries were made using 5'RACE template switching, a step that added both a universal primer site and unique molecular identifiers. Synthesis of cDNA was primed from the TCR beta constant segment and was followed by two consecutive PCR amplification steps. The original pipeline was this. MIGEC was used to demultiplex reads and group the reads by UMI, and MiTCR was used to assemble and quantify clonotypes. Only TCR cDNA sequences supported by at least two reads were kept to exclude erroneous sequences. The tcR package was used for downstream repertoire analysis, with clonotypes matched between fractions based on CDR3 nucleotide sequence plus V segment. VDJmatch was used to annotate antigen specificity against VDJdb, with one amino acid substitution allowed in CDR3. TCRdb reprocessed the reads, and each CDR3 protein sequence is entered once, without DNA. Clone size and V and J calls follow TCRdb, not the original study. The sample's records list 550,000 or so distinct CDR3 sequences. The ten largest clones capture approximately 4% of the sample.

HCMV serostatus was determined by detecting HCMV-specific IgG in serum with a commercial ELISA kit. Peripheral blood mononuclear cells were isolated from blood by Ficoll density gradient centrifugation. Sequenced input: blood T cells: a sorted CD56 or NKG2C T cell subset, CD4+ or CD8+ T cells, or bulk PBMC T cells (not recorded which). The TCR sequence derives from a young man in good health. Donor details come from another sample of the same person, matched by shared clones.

This receptor has the CDR3 CASSLSGVPGNEQFF. Here the chain combines TRBV12-3 or TRBV12-4 and TRBJ2-1; TCRdb outputs TRBD1, but without DNA this stays unchecked. The cysteine opens and the phenylalanine closes a CDR3 of 15 amino acids. No DNA is recorded.